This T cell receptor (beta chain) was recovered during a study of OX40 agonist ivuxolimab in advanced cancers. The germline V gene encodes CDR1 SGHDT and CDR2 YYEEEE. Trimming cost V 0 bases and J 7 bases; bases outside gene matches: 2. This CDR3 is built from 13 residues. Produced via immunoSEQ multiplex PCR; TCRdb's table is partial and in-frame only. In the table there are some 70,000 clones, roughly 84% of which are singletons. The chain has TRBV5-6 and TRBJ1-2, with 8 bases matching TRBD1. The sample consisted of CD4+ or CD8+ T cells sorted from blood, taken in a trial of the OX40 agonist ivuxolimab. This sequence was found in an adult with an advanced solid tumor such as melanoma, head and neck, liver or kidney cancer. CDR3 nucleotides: TGTGCCAGCAGCTTGGCAGGGGGCGGTGGCTACACCTTC. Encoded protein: CASSLAGGGGYTF.